This T cell receptor (beta chain) is drawn from a study of T cell repertoires in cytomegalovirus infection (dated by TCRdb to about 2019). Describing the broader study: Alongside well-studied HLA-B-restricted epitopes, the peptide stimulations were aimed at recently identified HLA-C-restricted CMV epitopes, whose presentation resists viral immunomodulation. Donor HLA type was relevant to the analysis, as public TCR beta signatures indicated carriage of CMV infection together with the matching HLA type.

V is pruned by 8 bases and J by 0 bases, leaving 4 bases of the junction without a gene match. From its cysteine to its phenylalanine, the CDR3 spans 14 amino acids. Only the CDR3 DNA stays, 42 bases, in frame from base 1. CDR1 and CDR2, looked up from the germline V gene (reference sequence), are MNHNY and SVGAGI. This clonotype was counted once. Its antigen is unknown. No much larger clonotype is one base removed from it; base qualities were not supplied. One read alone is weak evidence. The paper as a whole reports these results and caveats: Cumulative frequency of public TCR beta family members discriminated carriers of CMV infection plus the relevant HLA type in this cohort and an independent 352-donor cohort. The ex vivo response was dominated by HLA-C-restricted CMV-specific TCR beta clonotypes, which also provided the single most frequent clonotype in two of eight donors.

The treatment or condition label for this specimen denotes: in vitro stimulation with specific CMV peptide epitopes to enrich CMV-specific T cells. Sequencing used an Illumina HiSeq 1500. TCRdb reprocessed the public reads (quality trimming at Q25 with fastp, clone calling with MiXCR) and kept in-frame beta chains. Duplicate CDR3 protein sequences are folded into a single record with the most common DNA and genes. The sample table contains about 900,000 distinct CDR3 sequences; only one count was recorded for around 31% of them. Roughly an eighth of the sample is in the top ten clones. This sequence uses TRBV6-6 and TRBJ1-5, with 7 junctional bases fitting TRBD1. This receptor was taken from a human donor in good health (CMV status not recorded). Some clones in this sample may be carry-over from other donors' samples. This sample comprised cultured CD8+ T cells from PBMCs, obtained from culture after CMV antigen stimulation. The sequenced DNA is TGTGCCAGCTGGGACAGCTATAGCAATCAGCCCCAGCATTTT. Its product reads: CASWDSYSNQPQHF.